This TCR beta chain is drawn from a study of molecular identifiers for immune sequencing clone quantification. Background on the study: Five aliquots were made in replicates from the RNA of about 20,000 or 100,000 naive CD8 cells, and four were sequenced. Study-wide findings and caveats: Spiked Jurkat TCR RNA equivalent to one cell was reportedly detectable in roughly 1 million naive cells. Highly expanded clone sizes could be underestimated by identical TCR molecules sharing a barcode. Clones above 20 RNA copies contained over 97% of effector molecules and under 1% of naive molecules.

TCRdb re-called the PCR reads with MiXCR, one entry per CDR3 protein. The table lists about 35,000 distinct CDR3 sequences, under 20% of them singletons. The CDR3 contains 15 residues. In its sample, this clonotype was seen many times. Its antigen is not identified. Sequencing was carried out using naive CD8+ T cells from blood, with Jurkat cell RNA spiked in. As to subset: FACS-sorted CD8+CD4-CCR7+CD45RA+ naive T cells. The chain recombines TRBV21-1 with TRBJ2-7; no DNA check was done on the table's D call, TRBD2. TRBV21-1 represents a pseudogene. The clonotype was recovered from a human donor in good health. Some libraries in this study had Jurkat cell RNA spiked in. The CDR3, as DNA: TGTGCCAGCACCCGCTTGCGACAGAAATCCTACGAGCAGTACTTC. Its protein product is CASTRLRQKSYEQYF.